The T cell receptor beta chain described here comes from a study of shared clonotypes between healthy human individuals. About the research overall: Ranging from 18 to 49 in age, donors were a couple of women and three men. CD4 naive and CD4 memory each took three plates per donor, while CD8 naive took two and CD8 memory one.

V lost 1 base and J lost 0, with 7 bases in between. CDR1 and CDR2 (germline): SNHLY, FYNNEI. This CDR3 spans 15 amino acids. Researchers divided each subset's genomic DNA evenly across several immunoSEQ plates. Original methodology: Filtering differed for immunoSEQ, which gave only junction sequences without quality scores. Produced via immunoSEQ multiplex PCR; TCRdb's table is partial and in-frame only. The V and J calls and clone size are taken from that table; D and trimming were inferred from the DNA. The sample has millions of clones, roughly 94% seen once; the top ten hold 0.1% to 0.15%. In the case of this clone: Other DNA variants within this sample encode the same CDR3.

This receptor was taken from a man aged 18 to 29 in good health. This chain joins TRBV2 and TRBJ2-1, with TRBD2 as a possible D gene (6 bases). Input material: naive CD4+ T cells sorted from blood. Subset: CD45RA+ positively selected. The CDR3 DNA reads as TGTGCCAGCAGTGAAGGCGGGACCTCCTACAATGAGCAGTTCTTC. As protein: CASSEGGTSYNEQFF.